This TCR beta chain appears in the sequencing data of a study of T cell responses to AZD1222 COVID-19 vaccine. General study findings and limits: The donor group comprised mostly white British people and more females; the analysis possibly underestimated clonal diversity.

About this clone itself: Its matching antigen is unknown.

Data came from immunoSEQ multiplex PCR; TCRdb stores just in-frame clones and leaves some out. The sample has 200,000 to 250,000 clones, 94% seen once. The clonotype originates from an adult who received the MenACWY meningococcal vaccine as a control. The source material was peripheral blood, sampled 28 days after the second dose of the MenACWY control vaccine.

The CDR3 here is CASSSSGANSLYEQYF. In DNA form, the CDR3 reads TGTGCCAGCAGTTCATCCGGAGCCAACTCCCTCTACGAGCAGTACTTC. This sequence joins TRBV28 and TRBJ2-7; unclear D gene. Trimming took off 4 bases at V and 3 bases at J, with 19 bases between the two ends. The germline V gene encodes CDR1 MDHEN and CDR2 SYDVKM. CDR3 length: 16 residues.